Only a few counts were recorded for the clone carrying this T cell receptor (beta chain). This specimen comes from a study of T-cell reconstitution after alpha-beta-depleted transplantation in children. TCRbeta library preparation incorporated unique molecular identifiers. TCRdb used MiXCR to reprocess the PCR reads, holding one entry per CDR3 protein. Here the sample spans about 360,000 distinct CDR3 sequences, more than 10% being singletons. V was pared by 3 bases and J by 9 bases, with 9 bases between. The CDR3 totals 13 residues. The germline V gene has CDR1 LGHDT and CDR2 YNNKEL (reference sequence).

This chain joins TRBV3-1 and TRBJ1-6; D call uncertain. The source of this sequence is a human donor who donated a stem cell graft to a child with Fanconi anemia. The source material was PBMCs, sampled from the stem cell graft. The DNA of the CDR3 is TGTGCCAGCAGCCAGGGGTGGGGTTCACCCCTCCACTTT. It is translated as CASSQGWGSPLHF. The whole variable domain, filled in from reference TRBV3-1 and TRBJ1-6, reads DTAVSQTPKYLVTQMGNDKSIKCEQNLGHDTMYWYKQDSKKFLKIMFSYNNKELIINETVPNRFSPKSPDKAHLNLHINSLELGDSAVYFCASSQGWGSPLHFGNGTRLTVT.